The rows below give T cell receptor beta chains drawn from one sample of a study of Graves' ophthalmopathy and Graves' hyperthyroidism. TCRdb ran MiXCR on the multiplex PCR reads and lists one entry per CDR3 protein. The table includes a few hundred thousand distinct CDR3 sequences, just under 40% detected once. The sequencing sample was made of peripheral blood or thyroid tissue (not recorded which). These receptors came from an adult man with Graves' hyperthyroidism. CDR3s include the opening cysteine and the closing phenylalanine or tryptophan. D genes are given only for firm matches. Expanded clones get a size class; other rows say once, few or many, or leave the size out.

clone size	V gene	J gene	D gene	CDR3 DNA	CDR3 protein
many	TRBV5-5	TRBJ1-1	.	TGTGCCAGCAGCTTGTCCGGGGGCGGCACTGAAGCTTTCTTT	CASSLSGGGTEAFF
.	TRBV12-3/TRBV12-4	TRBJ1-4	.	TGTGCTAGTGGTTTGGTCGCAGGGTATGCCTACAATGAAAAACTGTTCTTT	CASGLVAGYAYNEKLFF
.	TRBV7-8	TRBJ1-2	.	TGTGCCAGCAGTCCTCAGGTTTCTCAGAGCTACACCTTC	CASSPQVSQSYTF
many	TRBV15	TRBJ1-1	.	TGTGCCACCAGCAGAGATCTTCAGAGGGCCACTGAAGCTTTCTTT	CATSRDLQRATEAFF
.	TRBV7-6	TRBJ2-5	TRBD1	TGTGCCAGCAGCTTAGTGGGACAGGGTCGAGAGACCCAGTACTTC	CASSLVGQGRETQYF
many	TRBV12-3/TRBV12-4	TRBJ1-6	.	TGTGCCAGCAGTTTAACAGTCTATAATTCACCCCTCCACTTT	CASSLTVYNSPLHF
.	TRBV9	TRBJ2-5	.	TGTGCCAGCAGCTTGGGTAGCGGCAGCTCCTACAATGAGCAGTACTTC	CASSLGSGSSYNEQYF
.	TRBV2	TRBJ2-7	.	TGTGCCAGCGTGAGAGCCTACGAGCAGTACTTC	CASVRAYEQYF
.	TRBV20-1	TRBJ1-4	.	TGCAGTGCTAGGAGTGGCGGGGGGCCGGGTGAAAAACTGTTTTTT	CSARSGGGPGEKLFF
few	TRBV5-1	TRBJ2-2	TRBD2	TGCGCCAGCAGCCTAGCGGCCATGAACACCGGGGAGCTGTTTTTT	CASSLAAMNTGELFF
.	TRBV10-3	TRBJ2-7	TRBD2	TGTGCCATCAGTCCCTCTAGCGGGGCGTTATTCTACGAGCAGTACTTC	CAISPSSGALFYEQYF
many	TRBV2	TRBJ2-5	TRBD1	TGTGCCAGCAGCGAACCACAGGGGGAGGCCCAGTACTTC	CASSEPQGEAQYF
few	TRBV6-5	TRBJ2-3	TRBD1	TGTGCCAGCAGACGGACAGGGTCTCGGGATACGCAGTATTTT	CASRRTGSRDTQYF
.	TRBV29-1	TRBJ1-2	.	TGCAGCAGTTCTGCGGGACGGGGCTACACCTTC	CSSSAGRGYTF
many	TRBV29-1	TRBJ1-1	TRBD1	TGCAGCGTTGTACAGGGGTGGGGGACTGAAGCTTTCTTT	CSVVQGWGTEAFF
many	TRBV7-6	TRBJ1-4	TRBD1	TGTGCCAGCAGCTTAACGACAGGGTTAAATGAAAAACTGTTTTTT	CASSLTTGLNEKLFF
once	TRBV2	TRBJ1-5	.	TGTGCCAGCAGTGATAGCGGGAATAGCAATCAGCCCCAGCATTTT	CASSDSGNSNQPQHF
few	TRBV24-1	TRBJ2-2	.	TGTGCCACCAGCCCCCCTCTGGGACAACCCATGGCGAACACCGGGGAGCTGTTTTTT	CATSPPLGQPMANTGELFF